A selection of T cell receptor beta chains follows, all from one sample in a study of post-analysis software for immune sequencing data. One entry per CDR3 protein, called by TCRdb with MiXCR from the PCR reads. The sample carries more than 450,000 distinct CDR3 sequences, around a third recorded once. Sequenced: blood. These receptors were obtained from a girl aged 2-17 years with multiple sclerosis. Both conserved end residues are trimmed from each CDR3.

>TRBV7-6|.
ASSLATGQGEQY
>TRBV29-1|TRBJ1-2
SVTNGGAAGYT
>TRBV3-1|TRBJ2-3
ASRDGLGTDTQY
>TRBV20-1|TRBJ2-7
SARNSAGWNEQY
>TRBV15|TRBJ1-2
ATSSSGDRDGYT
>TRBV27|TRBJ2-3
ASSPRQGSADTQY
>TRBV11-2|.
ASSFVQGRSETQY
>TRBV12-3/TRBV12-4|TRBJ2-1
ASSERRGNNNEQF
>TRBV2|TRBJ1-5
ASSEEGNQPQH
>TRBV29-1|TRBJ1-1
SVEDPRVGTEAF
>TRBV3-1|.
ASSQHGRETQY
>TRBV10-3|TRBJ2-3
AISESRNTQY
>TRBV21-1|TRBJ2-7
ASSKERGEVLRLNSYEQY
>TRBV6-1|TRBJ1-6
ASSATSREGNSPLH
>TRBV29-1|TRBJ2-1
SVSGKSYNEQF
>TRBV2|TRBJ2-7
ASRSARRSYEQY
>TRBV5-1|TRBJ2-7
ASSLSTGDLYEQY